This T cell receptor beta chain is from a study of tumor-infiltrating lymphocytes in oesophageal squamous cell carcinoma. The germline CDR1 and CDR2 sequences are LNHDA and SQIVND (reference sequence). CDR3 length: 16 residues. Trimming left V 5 bases short and J 2 bases short, with 18 bases between. Using its own MiXCR run on the PCR reads, TCRdb lists one record per CDR3 protein. Of around 19,000 distinct CDR3 sequences detected, 47% appear once; the ten largest clones hold under 50%. V gene TRBV19 combines with J gene TRBJ1-2; TRBD1 is a possible D gene (6 bases). This clonotype was obtained from a female donor with esophageal squamous cell carcinoma. Sequencing was performed on normal esophageal tissue next to the tumor. CDR3 in amino acids: CASSQFFGQTNYGYTF. The CDR3 coding sequence is TGTGCCAGTAGTCAGTTTTTTGGACAGACCAACTATGGCTACACCTTC.